This T cell receptor (beta chain) derives from a study of OX40 agonist ivuxolimab in advanced cancers. In the study overall: Those enrolled were 82.7% male, with a mean age of around 58 years and ages from roughly 23 to 79.

It was autoimmune disease history or systemic immunosuppression that excluded patients. Sequenced by immunoSEQ multiplex PCR; TCRdb stores in-frame clones only, minus some. The sample shows 84,000 or so clones, 84% of them seen only once. Germline CDR1 and CDR2: SGHRS and YFSETQ. The CDR3 consists of 17 residues. Trimming removed 0 bases from V and 4 bases from J, with 18 bases in between. This specimen was CD4+ or CD8+ T cells sorted from blood, taken in a trial of the OX40 agonist ivuxolimab. The source of this sequence is an adult with an advanced solid tumor such as melanoma, head and neck, liver or kidney cancer. The gene calls are TRBV5-1 and TRBJ2-3, with D possibly being TRBD1 (7 bases). The CDR3: CASSLGPPGGRPDTQYF. The CDR3 bases are TGCGCCAGCAGCTTGGGTCCCCCAGGGGGGCGACCAGATACGCAGTATTTT.